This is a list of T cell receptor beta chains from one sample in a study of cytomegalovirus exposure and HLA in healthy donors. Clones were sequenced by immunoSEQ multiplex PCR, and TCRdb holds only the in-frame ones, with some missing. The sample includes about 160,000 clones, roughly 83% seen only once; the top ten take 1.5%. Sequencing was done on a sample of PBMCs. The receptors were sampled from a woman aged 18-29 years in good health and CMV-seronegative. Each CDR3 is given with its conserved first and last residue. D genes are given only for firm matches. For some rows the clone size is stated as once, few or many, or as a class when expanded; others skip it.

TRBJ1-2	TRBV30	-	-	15	CAWRTTGTGTYGYTF	TGTGCCTGGAGAACTACAGGGACCGGTACATATGGCTACACCTTC
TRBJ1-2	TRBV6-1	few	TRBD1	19	CASSELFPGQGGTNYGYTF	TGTGCCAGCAGTGAGCTTTTCCCGGGACAGGGTGGTACTAACTATGGCTACACCTTC
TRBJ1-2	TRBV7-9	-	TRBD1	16	CASSLAGTVRFYGYTF	TGTGCCAGCAGCTTAGCGGGGACAGTCCGATTTTATGGCTACACCTTC
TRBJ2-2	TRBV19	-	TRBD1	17	CASSIDLDRGSTGELFF	TGTGCCAGTAGTATAGATCTAGACAGGGGCAGCACCGGGGAGCTGTTTTTT
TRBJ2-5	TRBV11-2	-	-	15	CASSLTRAGQETQYF	TGTGCCAGCAGCTTAACGAGGGCGGGTCAAGAGACCCAGTACTTC
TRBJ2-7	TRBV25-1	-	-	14	CASRIIGVSYEQYF	TGTGCCAGCAGAATCATAGGGGTCAGCTACGAGCAGTACTTC
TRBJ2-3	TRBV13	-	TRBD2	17	CASSLATSGGYTDTQYF	TGTGCCAGCAGCTTAGCCACTAGCGGGGGGTACACAGATACGCAGTATTTT
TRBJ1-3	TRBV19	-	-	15	CASIGIANSGNTIYF	TGTGCCAGTATCGGGATAGCGAACTCTGGAAACACCATATATTTT
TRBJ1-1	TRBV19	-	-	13	CASSINGNTEAFF	TGTGCCAGTAGTATTAACGGGAACACTGAAGCTTTCTTT
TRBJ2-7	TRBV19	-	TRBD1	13	CASKGTGSYEQYF	TGTGCCAGTAAGGGGACAGGATCCTACGAGCAGTACTTC
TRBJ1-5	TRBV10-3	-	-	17	CAISEGRANGFNQPQHF	TGTGCCATCAGTGAGGGCAGGGCGAATGGATTCAATCAGCCCCAGCATTTT
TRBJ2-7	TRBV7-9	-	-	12	CASGREFYEQYF	TGTGCCAGCGGTCGCGAGTTCTACGAGCAGTACTTC
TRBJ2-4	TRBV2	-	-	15	CASSVDSLAKNIQYF	TGTGCCAGCAGTGTAGACAGCTTAGCCAAAAACATTCAGTACTTC
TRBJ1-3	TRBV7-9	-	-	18	CASSLHRDLSYSGNTIYF	TGTGCCAGCAGCTTACACAGGGACCTGAGCTATTCGGGAAACACCATATATTTT
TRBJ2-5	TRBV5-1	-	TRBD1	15	CASSLGTGVQAAQYF	TGCGCCAGCAGCTTGGGAACAGGGGTCCAAGCGGCCCAGTACTTC
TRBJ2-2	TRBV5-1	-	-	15	CASSFQGRDTGELFF	TGCGCCAGCAGCTTCCAGGGTAGGGACACCGGGGAGCTGTTTTTT
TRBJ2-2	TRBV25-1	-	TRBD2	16	CASSDSGGPQPGELFF	TGTGCCAGCAGTGACAGCGGGGGGCCTCAGCCCGGGGAGCTGTTTTTT
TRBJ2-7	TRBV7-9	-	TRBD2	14	CASSFAGGLYEQYF	TGTGCCAGCAGCTTCGCGGGGGGACTGTACGAGCAGTACTTC
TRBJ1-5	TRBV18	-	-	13	CASSLGGDQPQHF	TGTGCCAGCTCATTAGGAGGCGATCAGCCCCAGCATTTT